Below, 10 T cell receptor beta chains from the same sample are listed, as sequenced in a study of shared clonotypes between healthy human individuals. Using immunoSEQ multiplex PCR, the repertoire was profiled, and TCRdb retains in-frame clones only, with some absent. The sample has hundreds of thousands of clones, around 72% seen once; the top ten hold approximately 1.8%. Sequencing input: memory CD4+ T cells sorted from blood. Described subset: CD45RA-negative fraction. Receptors originate from a woman aged 25-40 years in good health.

The gene calls are TRBV13 and TRBJ1-3; a possible D gene is TRBD1 (5 bases). Germline values: CDR1 PRHDT, CDR2 FYEKMQ (reference sequence). The length of the CDR3 is 14 residues. Trimming shortened V by 5 bases and J by 2 bases, and 10 bases separated the two germline ends. CDR3: CASSLDSTGNTIYF. The CDR3 DNA reads TGTGCCAGCAGCCTAGACAGTACTGGAAACACCATATATTTT. The full variable domain, rest sourced from reference TRBV13 and TRBJ1-3, is AAGVIQSPRHLIKEKRETATLKCYPIPRHDTVYWYQQGPGQDPQFLISFYEKMQSDKGSIPDRFSAQQFSDYHSELNMSSLELGDSALYFCASSLDSTGNTIYFGEGSWLTVV.

This clone was seen only a few times. The chain links TRBV7-8 to TRBJ1-1; D gene ambiguous. From germline, CDR1 is SGHVS and CDR2 FQNEAQ. The CDR3 is 15 amino acids. Trimming shortened V by 1 base and J by 2 bases, and 11 bases separated the two germline ends. CDR3 sequence (DNA): TGTGCCAGCAGCTTAGTGGGTTTTGGTAACACTGAAGCTTTCTTT. Residues: CASSLVGFGNTEAFF.

This chain joins TRBV28 and TRBJ2-3, with 10 bases that match TRBD2. With 5 bases clipped from V and 7 bases from J, the junction kept 9 bases outside the gene matches. Germline V gives CDR1 MDHEN, CDR2 SYDVKM. CDR3 length equals 15 residues. This CDR3 is CASSKPGLAINTQYF. The CDR3, as DNA: TGTGCCAGCAGTAAACCGGGACTAGCGATAAATACGCAGTATTTT.

V and J are TRBV19 and TRBJ2-3; D is unclear. This CDR3 is built from 12 residues. Trimming removed 8 bases from V and 0 bases from J, with 6 bases in between. The germline gives CDR1 LNHDA, CDR2 SQIVND (reference sequence). In DNA form, the CDR3 reads TGTGCCAGTCGACAAAGCACAGATACGCAGTATTTT. Its protein product is CASRQSTDTQYF.

J is TRBJ2-4 and V is TRBV28; D is ambiguous. Germline loops: CDR1 MDHEN, CDR2 SYDVKM. The V and J ends lost 6 bases and 0 bases respectively, with 30 bases between them. The CDR3 sequence is 21 residues long. CDR3 in amino acids: CASSLDLWASTLPQAKNIQYF. DNA of the CDR3: TGTGCCAGCAGCCTCGACCTGTGGGCGTCTACCCTACCCCAAGCCAAAAACATTCAGTACTTC.

The CDR3 DNA follows: TGTGCCAGTACCTCGGGTCGTTTCGATGAGCAGTTCTTC. Its protein product is CASTSGRFDEQFF. The V gene is TRBV19, the J gene TRBJ2-1; no clear D gene. Trimming took off 7 bases at V and 8 bases at J, with 15 bases between the two ends. Germline V gene data show CDR1 as LNHDA and CDR2 as SQIVND (reference sequence). CDR3 length: 13 amino acids.

The rearrangement joins TRBV6-1 to TRBJ2-1; no firm D call. Per the germline V gene, CDR1 is MNHNS and CDR2 is SASEGT. The CDR3 covers 16 residues. V was cut by 2 bases and J by 5 bases, with 16 bases left in between. The DNA for the CDR3 is TGTGCCAGCAGTGAAAGGTGGTCTACAGAGAACAATGAGCAGTTCTTC. It encodes CASSERWSTENNEQFF.

This chain joins TRBV5-1 and TRBJ2-3; 14 bases align to TRBD2. This CDR3 is built from 15 residues. The V and J ends lost 4 bases and 5 bases, in that order; junction bases with no gene match: 3. Germline CDR1 reads SGHRS; CDR2 reads YFSETQ. CDR3 nucleotides: TGCGCCAGCAGCGCCGGGACTAGCGGGAGAGATACGCAGTATTTT. Protein: CASSAGTSGRDTQYF.

The table lists this clone with a count of one. V gene TRBV18 combines with J gene TRBJ1-5; 8 bases are a match to TRBD1. The CDR3 totals 16 residues. With 0 bases clipped from V and 5 bases from J, the junction kept 6 bases outside the gene matches. Germline V gene data show CDR1 as KGHSH and CDR2 as LQKENI. The chain's CDR3 is CASSPPPHRGYQPQHF. CDR3 bases: TGTGCCAGCTCACCACCTCCTCACAGGGGGTATCAGCCCCAGCATTTT.

V usage is TRBV25-1 and J usage is TRBJ2-7; 10 positions agree with TRBD2. Germline V lookup: CDR1 MGHDK, CDR2 SYGVNS. V lost 4 bases and J lost 2; bases outside the gene matches: 8. The CDR3 has 16 amino acids. The CDR3: CASSGPTSGKTYEQYF. In nucleotides, the CDR3 is TGTGCCAGCAGTGGACCAACTAGCGGGAAAACCTACGAGCAGTACTTC.